These 4 T cell receptor beta chains were all obtained from the same sample, sequenced in a study of breast tumors, draining lymph nodes, adjacent tissues. Axillary draining lymph nodes of breast cancer patients supplied the node samples. TCRdb reanalysed the multiplex PCR reads using MiXCR and keeps one entry per CDR3 protein. The top ten hold around 1% of the sample, which has about 270,000 distinct CDR3 sequences, around 30% seen once. The sequencing input was axillary lymph node tissue. The origin of the receptors is a female donor with breast cancer. Some clones in this sample may be carry-over from other donors' samples.

Turning to this clonotype: A much larger clone sits a single nucleotide away, making a read error possible. V usage is TRBV11-2 and J usage is TRBJ2-2; 8 bases agree with TRBD2. Germline V gene lookup returns CDR1 SGHAT and CDR2 FQNNGV. This CDR3 spans 15 amino acids. The ends lost 6 bases at V and 4 bases at J; junction bases unmatched: 7. CDR3 region: CASSIAGMATGELFF. The CDR3 nucleotides read TGTGCCAGCAGTATAGCGGGAATGGCCACCGGGGAGCTGTTTTTT.

In this sample, this clonotype turned up many times. The chain combines TRBV6-1 with TRBJ1-5; D is unclear. Trimming pared 4 bases from V and 0 bases from J, leaving 7 bases between. In germline, CDR1 is MNHNS, CDR2 SASEGT. The CDR3 has 14 amino acids. The CDR3 reads CASSGAYSNQPQHF. The CDR3 DNA is TGTGCCAGCAGTGGTGCCTATAGCAATCAGCCCCAGCATTTT.

In this sample, this clonotype turned up many times. The chain joins TRBV7-8 to TRBJ2-3, with 11 bases lining up with TRBD2. V trimming: 3 bases; J trimming: 3 bases; junction bases outside the gene matches: 5. The germline V gene encodes CDR1 SGHVS and CDR2 FQNEAQ. This CDR3 is 16 amino acids long. CDR3 in DNA: TGTGCCAGCAGCTTCCTAGCGGGAGGAATGACAGATACGCAGTATTTT. It translates to CASSFLAGGMTDTQYF.

To note about this clonotype: Since a much larger clone is just one base distant, this may be a read error. The rearrangement links TRBV5-4 to TRBJ2-7; a possible D gene is TRBD1 (6 bases). Germline V CDR1 and CDR2: SGHNT, YYREEE (reference sequence). V was trimmed by 3 bases and J by 3 bases, leaving 16 bases between them. The CDR3 length is 15 residues. In DNA form, the CDR3 reads TGTGCCAGCAGCTACCGGGACACGGGGATCTACGAGCAGTACTTC. Translating it yields CASSYRDTGIYEQYF.